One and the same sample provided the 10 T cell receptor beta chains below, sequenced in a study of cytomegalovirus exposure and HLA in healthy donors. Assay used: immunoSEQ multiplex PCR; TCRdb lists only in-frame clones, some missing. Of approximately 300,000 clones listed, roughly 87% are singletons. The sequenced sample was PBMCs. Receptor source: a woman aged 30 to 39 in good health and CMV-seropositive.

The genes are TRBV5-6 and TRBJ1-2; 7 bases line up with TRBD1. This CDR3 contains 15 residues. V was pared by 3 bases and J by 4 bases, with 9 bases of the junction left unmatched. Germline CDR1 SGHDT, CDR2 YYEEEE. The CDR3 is CASSWSRQGLYGYTF. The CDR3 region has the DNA TGTGCCAGCAGCTGGTCCAGACAGGGCCTCTATGGCTACACCTTC.

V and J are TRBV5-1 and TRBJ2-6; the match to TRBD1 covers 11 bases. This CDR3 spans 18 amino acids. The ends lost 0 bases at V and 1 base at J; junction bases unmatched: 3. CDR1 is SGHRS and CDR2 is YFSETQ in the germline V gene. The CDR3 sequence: CASSLVGTGGSGANVLTF. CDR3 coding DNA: TGCGCCAGCAGCTTGGTTGGGACAGGGGGTTCTGGGGCCAACGTCCTGACTTTC. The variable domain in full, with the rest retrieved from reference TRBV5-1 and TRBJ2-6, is KAGVTQTPRYLIKTRGQQVTLSCSPISGHRSVSWYQQTPGQGLQFLFEYFSETQRNKGNFPGRFSGRQFSNSRSEMNVSTLELGDSALYLCASSLVGTGGSGANVLTFGAGSRLTVL.

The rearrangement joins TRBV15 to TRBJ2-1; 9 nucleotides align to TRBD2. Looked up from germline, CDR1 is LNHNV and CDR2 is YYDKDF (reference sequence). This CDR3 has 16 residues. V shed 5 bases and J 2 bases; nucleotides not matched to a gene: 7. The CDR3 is CATSGLAGWAYNEQFF. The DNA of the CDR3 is TGTGCCACCAGCGGGCTAGCGGGGTGGGCCTACAATGAGCAGTTCTTC.

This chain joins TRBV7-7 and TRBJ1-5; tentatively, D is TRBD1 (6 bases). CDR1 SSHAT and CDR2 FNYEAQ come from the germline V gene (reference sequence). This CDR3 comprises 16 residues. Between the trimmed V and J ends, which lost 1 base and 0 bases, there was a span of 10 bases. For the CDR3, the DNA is TGTGCCAGCAGCTTAGACAAGGGGGGTAGCAATCAGCCCCAGCATTTT. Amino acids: CASSLDKGGSNQPQHF.

The CDR3 DNA is TGTGCCAGCAGCGTAGAGGAGGGAAACTATGGCTACACCTTC. Protein sequence: CASSVEEGNYGYTF. The J gene is TRBJ1-2, the V gene TRBV9; D call uncertain. V was clipped by 0 bases and J by 2 bases, with 8 bases between them. CDR3 length equals 14 residues. CDR1 and CDR2 from the germline V gene are SGDLS and YYNGEE.

The CDR3 loop reads CASSVGGSLSTEAFF. The CDR3 DNA reads as TGTGCCAGCAGCGTAGGTGGCAGTTTAAGCACTGAAGCTTTCTTT. The chain uses TRBV9 and TRBJ1-1; D call uncertain. CDR3 length: 15 amino acids. The germline CDR1 and CDR2 sequences are SGDLS and YYNGEE. The V gene lost 0 bases and the J gene lost 4 bases, with 13 bases spanning the gap.

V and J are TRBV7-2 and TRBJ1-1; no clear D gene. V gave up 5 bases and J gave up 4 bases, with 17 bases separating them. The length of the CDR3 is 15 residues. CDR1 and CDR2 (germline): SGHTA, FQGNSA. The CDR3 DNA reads TGTGCCAGCAGCCGAGATACTTCGGGAGGCACTGAAGCTTTCTTT. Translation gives CASSRDTSGGTEAFF.

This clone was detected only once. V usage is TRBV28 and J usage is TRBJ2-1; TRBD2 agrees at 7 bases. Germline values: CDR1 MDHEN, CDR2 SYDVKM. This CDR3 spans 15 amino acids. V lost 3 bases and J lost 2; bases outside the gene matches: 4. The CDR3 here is CASSFVAGPYNEQFF. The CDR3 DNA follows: TGTGCCAGCAGTTTCGTAGCGGGCCCCTACAATGAGCAGTTCTTC.

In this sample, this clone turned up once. DNA of the CDR3: TGTGCCAGCATGGATCCGATAGGCAGGGTCCACTTT. Protein: CASMDPIGRVHF. The chain recombines TRBV4-2 with TRBJ1-6; weak D call: TRBD1 (5 bases). V lost 7 bases and J lost 17, with 18 bases in between. The germline V gene encodes CDR1 LGHNA and CDR2 YNFKEQ. The CDR3 is 12 amino acids.

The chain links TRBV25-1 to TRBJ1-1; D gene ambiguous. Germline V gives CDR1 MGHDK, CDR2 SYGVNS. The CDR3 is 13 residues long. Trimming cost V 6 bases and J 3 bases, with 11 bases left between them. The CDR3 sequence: CASSEAGYTEAFF. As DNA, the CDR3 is TGTGCCAGCAGCGAGGCGGGCTACACTGAAGCTTTCTTT. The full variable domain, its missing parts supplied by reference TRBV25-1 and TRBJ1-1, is EADIYQTPRYLVIGTGKKITLECSQTMGHDKMYWYQQDPGMELHLIHYSYGVNSTEKGDLSSESTVSRIRTEHFPLTLESARPSHTSQYLCASSEAGYTEAFFGQGTRLTVV.